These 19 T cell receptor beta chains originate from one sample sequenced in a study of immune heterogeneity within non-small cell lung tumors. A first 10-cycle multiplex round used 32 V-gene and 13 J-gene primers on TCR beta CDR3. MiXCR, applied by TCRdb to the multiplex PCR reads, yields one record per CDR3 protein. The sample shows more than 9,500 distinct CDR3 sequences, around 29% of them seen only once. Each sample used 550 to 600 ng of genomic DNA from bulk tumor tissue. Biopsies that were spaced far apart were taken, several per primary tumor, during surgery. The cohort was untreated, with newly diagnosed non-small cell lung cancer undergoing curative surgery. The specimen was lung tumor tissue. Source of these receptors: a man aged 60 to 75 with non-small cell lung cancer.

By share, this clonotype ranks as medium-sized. In DNA, the CDR3 is TGTGCCAGCAGTGGGGGACTAGCGCGATCTCTTAGCTCCTACGAGCAGTACTTC. It specifies CASSGGLARSLSSYEQYF. The chain is built from TRBV6-1 and TRBJ2-7, with 10 positions matching TRBD2. CDR1 and CDR2 (germline): MNHNS, SASEGT. V lost 4 bases and J lost 0; bases outside the gene matches: 12. This CDR3 spans 18 amino acids.

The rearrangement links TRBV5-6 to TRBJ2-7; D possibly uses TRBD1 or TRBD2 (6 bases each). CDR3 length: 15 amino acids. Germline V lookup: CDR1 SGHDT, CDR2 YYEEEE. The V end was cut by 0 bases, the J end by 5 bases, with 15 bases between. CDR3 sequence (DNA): TGTGCCAGCAGCTTGGAAGGGGGGCGCATCAACGAGCAGTACTTC. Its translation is CASSLEGGRINEQYF.

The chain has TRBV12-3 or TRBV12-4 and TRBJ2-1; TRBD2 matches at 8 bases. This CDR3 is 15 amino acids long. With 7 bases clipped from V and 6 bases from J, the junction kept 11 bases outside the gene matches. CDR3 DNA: TGTGCCAGCATCCCCGGGGGGCGGGAGGTCAATGAGCAGTTCTTC. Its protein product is CASIPGGREVNEQFF.

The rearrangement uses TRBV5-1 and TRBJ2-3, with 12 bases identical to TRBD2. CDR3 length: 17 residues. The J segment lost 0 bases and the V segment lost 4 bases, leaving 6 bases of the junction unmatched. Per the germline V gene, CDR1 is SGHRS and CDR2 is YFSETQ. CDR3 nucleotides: TGCGCCAGCAGCCCTCGGACTAGCGGGGCCAGCACAGATACGCAGTATTTT. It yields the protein CASSPRTSGASTDTQYF.

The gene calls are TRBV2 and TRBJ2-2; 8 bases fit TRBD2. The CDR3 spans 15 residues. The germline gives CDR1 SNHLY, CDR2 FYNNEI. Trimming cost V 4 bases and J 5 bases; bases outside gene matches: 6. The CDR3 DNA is TGTGCCAGCAGTGCACGACCGGGAGGGACCGGGGAGCTGTTTTTT. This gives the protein CASSARPGGTGELFF.

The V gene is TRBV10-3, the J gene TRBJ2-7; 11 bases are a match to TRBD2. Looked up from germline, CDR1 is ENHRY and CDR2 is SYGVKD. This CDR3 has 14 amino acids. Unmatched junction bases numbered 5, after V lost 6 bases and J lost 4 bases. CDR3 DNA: TGTGCCATCAGACCCGGGACTAGCGGTTACGAGCAGTACTTC. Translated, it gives CAIRPGTSGYEQYF.

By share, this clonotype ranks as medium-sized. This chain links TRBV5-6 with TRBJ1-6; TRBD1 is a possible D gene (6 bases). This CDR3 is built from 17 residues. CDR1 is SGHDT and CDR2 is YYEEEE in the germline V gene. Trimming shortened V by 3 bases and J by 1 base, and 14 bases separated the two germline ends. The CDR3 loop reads CASSSRQERSYNSPLHF. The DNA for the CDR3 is TGTGCCAGCAGCTCGAGACAGGAAAGATCCTATAATTCACCCCTCCACTTT.

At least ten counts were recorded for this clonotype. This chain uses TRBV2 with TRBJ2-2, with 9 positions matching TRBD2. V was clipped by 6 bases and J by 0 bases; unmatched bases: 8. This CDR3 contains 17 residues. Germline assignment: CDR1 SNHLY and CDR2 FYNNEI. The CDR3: CASSARSGRTNTGELFF. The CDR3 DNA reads TGTGCCAGCAGCGCCCGGAGCGGGAGGACGAACACCGGGGAGCTGTTTTTT.

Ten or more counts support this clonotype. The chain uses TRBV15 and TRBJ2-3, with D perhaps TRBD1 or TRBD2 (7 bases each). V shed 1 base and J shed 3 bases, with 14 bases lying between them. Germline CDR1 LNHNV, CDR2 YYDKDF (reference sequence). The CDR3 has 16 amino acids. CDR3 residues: CATSRGEGATTDTQYF. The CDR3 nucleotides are TGTGCCACCAGCAGAGGGGAGGGGGCCACGACAGATACGCAGTATTTT.

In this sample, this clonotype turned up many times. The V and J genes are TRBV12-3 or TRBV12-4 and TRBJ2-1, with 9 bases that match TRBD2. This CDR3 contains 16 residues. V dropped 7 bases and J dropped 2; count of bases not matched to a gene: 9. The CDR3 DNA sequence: TGTGCCAGCACCGCGGCTAGCGGGATCCCCTACAATGAGCAGTTCTTC. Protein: CASTAASGIPYNEQFF.

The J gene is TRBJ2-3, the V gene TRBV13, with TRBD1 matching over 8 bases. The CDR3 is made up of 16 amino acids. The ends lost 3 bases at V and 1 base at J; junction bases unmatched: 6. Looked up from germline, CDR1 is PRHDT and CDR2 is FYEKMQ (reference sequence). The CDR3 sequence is CASSFGWDRRTDTQYF. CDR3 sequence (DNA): TGTGCCAGCAGCTTTGGATGGGACAGGCGCACAGATACGCAGTATTTT.

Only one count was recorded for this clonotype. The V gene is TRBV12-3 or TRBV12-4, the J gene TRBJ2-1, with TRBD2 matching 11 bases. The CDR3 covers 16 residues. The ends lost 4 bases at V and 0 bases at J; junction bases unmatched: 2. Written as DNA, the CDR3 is TGTGCCAGCAGTTCCGGGACTAGCGGCTCCTACAATGAGCAGTTCTTC. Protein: CASSSGTSGSYNEQFF.

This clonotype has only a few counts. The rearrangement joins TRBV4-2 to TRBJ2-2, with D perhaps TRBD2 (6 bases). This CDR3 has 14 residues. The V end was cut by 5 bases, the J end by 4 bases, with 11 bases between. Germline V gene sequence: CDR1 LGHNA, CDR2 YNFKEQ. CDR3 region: CASSLTSATGELFF. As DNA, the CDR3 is TGTGCCAGCAGCTTGACTAGTGCCACCGGGGAGCTGTTTTTT.

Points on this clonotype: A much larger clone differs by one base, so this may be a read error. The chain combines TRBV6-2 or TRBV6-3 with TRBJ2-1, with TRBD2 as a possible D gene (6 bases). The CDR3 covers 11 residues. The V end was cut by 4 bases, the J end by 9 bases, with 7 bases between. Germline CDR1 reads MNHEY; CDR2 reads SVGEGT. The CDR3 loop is CASSWDFEQFF. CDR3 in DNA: TGTGCCAGCAGTTGGGACTTTGAGCAGTTCTTC.

The CDR3 DNA reads as TGCAGTGCTACAACTCAGCGCCTAGTCTACGAGCAGTACTTC. Its translation is CSATTQRLVYEQYF. V and J are TRBV20-1 and TRBJ2-7; D not certain. The CDR3 extends over 14 amino acids. From germline, CDR1 is DFQATT and CDR2 SNEGSKA (reference sequence). Deletions cut 4 bases from V and 3 bases from J, with 16 bases between.

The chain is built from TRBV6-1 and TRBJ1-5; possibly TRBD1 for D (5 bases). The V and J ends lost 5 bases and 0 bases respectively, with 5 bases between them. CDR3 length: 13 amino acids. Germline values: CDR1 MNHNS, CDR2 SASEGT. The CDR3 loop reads CASSQGSNQPQHF. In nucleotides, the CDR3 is TGTGCCAGCAGTCAGGGTAGCAATCAGCCCCAGCATTTT.

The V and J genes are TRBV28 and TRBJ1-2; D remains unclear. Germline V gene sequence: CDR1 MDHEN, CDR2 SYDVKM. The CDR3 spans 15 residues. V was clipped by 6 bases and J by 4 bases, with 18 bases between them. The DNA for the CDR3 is TGTGCCAGCAGCCCCTGGGCCGAAGTAGTCTATGGCTACACCTTC. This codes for CASSPWAEVVYGYTF.

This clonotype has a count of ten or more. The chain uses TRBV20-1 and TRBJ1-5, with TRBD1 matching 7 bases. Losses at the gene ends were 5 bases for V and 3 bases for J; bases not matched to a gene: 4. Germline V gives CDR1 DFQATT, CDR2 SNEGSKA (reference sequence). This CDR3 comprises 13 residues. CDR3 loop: CSASTGSNQPQHF. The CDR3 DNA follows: TGCAGTGCTTCGACAGGGTCCAATCAGCCCCAGCATTTT.

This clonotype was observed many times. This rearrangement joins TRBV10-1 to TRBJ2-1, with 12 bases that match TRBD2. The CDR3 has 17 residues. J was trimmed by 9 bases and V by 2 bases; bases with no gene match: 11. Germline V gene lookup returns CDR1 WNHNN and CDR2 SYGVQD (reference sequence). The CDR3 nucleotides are TGCGCCAGCAGTGAGATCGGGTCTAGCGGGAGGGCCAGTGAGCAGTTCTTC. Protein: CASSEIGSSGRASEQFF.